Listed below are T cell receptor beta chains from one sample, sequenced in a study of cytomegalovirus exposure and HLA in healthy donors. Assay: immunoSEQ multiplex PCR; the TCRdb copy retains only in-frame clones and omits some. The sample records about 150,000 clones, 68% being singletons. Sequences were obtained from PBMCs. The receptors derive from a man in his 60s in good health and CMV-seronegative. Both conserved end residues are part of each CDR3. D genes are given only for firm matches.

d_gene | j_gene | v_gene | CDR3aa
- | TRBJ1-3 | TRBV5-1 | CASSLGGQSGNTIYF
TRBD1 | TRBJ1-5 | TRBV27 | CASSPWTGVNQPQHF
TRBD1 | TRBJ1-2 | TRBV7-9 | CASSFRQGARNYGYTF
- | - | TRBV27 | CASSLSPTGSPYEQYF
TRBD1 | TRBJ2-2 | TRBV11-2 | CASSFPRDRGRTGELFF
- | TRBJ2-1 | TRBV18 | CASSPRQGLNEQFF
- | TRBJ1-2 | TRBV6-1 | CASSDGGAGGYTF
TRBD2 | TRBJ2-7 | TRBV19 | CASSIDGIAGEISYEQYF
TRBD2 | TRBJ2-3 | TRBV6-6 | CASSSSGGDTDTQYF
- | TRBJ2-7 | TRBV4-3 | CASSRVGGRSSYEQYF
TRBD1 | TRBJ1-1 | TRBV13 | CASSPGQENTEAFF
- | TRBJ2-3 | TRBV5-1 | CASSLELDSTTDTQYF
TRBD1 | TRBJ2-1 | TRBV28 | CASSRRTGFLYNEQFF
TRBD2 | TRBJ2-5 | TRBV5-1 | CASSLGPSGSFETQYF
TRBD1 | TRBJ1-5 | TRBV19 | CASRSRDSNNQPQHF
- | TRBJ2-1 | TRBV5-7 | CATSQEGAPREQFF
- | TRBJ1-2 | TRBV18 | CASSPRGRHGDGLHNYGYTF
- | TRBJ1-3 | TRBV7-6 | CASSSLGRGTGNTIYF
TRBD1 | TRBJ2-5 | TRBV5-6 | CASSAATGGAETQYF
- | TRBJ2-7 | TRBV6-1 | CASSLTGLGRGEQYF
TRBD2 | TRBJ2-2 | TRBV27 | CASSFASGRAYNGELFF
- | - | TRBV6-7 | CASSYTVRLDYYEQYF
- | TRBJ1-6 | TRBV30 | CAWSEGEWGYNSPLHF
- | TRBJ2-7 | TRBV15 | CATSRETVSYEQYF
TRBD1 | TRBJ1-1 | TRBV28 | CASTSRPGTGSTEAFF
TRBD1 | TRBJ2-7 | TRBV15 | CATSKSGTAPYEQYF
TRBD2 | TRBJ2-5 | TRBV7-2 | CASSLTSGRQETQYF
- | TRBJ2-3 | TRBV27 | CASSPLTSYTQYF
TRBD1 | TRBJ2-7 | TRBV4-3 | CASSPGQGEVYEQYF
TRBD1 | TRBJ2-4 | TRBV27 | CASTPTGKNIQYF
- | TRBJ1-4 | TRBV28 | CASTRSGTTNEKLFF
- | TRBJ2-7 | TRBV11-2 | CASSPRTALGEQYF
TRBD1 | TRBJ1-5 | TRBV18 | CASRTGRDQPQHF
TRBD1 | TRBJ1-2 | TRBV7-6 | CASSNGQGDGYTF
- | TRBJ1-2 | TRBV28 | CASSFPGTNNYGYTF
TRBD1 | TRBJ2-7 | TRBV5-4 | CASSLNRDRGLEQYF
TRBD2 | TRBJ2-5 | TRBV30 | CAWSVPLAGLPQETQYF
- | TRBJ2-7 | TRBV30 | CAISRGYEQYF
TRBD1 | TRBJ2-3 | TRBV29-1 | CSVESAQGVTDTQYF
TRBD1 | TRBJ1-2 | TRBV19 | CASRTTGMSGYTF
TRBD1 | TRBJ2-7 | TRBV30 | CAWTPDRRETYEQYF
- | TRBJ2-7 | TRBV5-1 | CASSNYNSYEQYF
TRBD1 | TRBJ1-3 | TRBV5-1 | CASSTAQGGPGNTIYF
TRBD2 | TRBJ2-7 | TRBV5-6 | CASSLSGRAGEQYF
- | TRBJ1-2 | TRBV6-4 | CASSEHGDYGYTF
- | TRBJ2-5 | TRBV6-6 | CASTWLADKETQYF
- | TRBJ2-3 | TRBV6-1 | CASKREPDTQYF
TRBD1 | TRBJ2-4 | TRBV28 | CASSWDRGLAKNIQYF
TRBD1 | TRBJ1-2 | TRBV29-1 | CSGGQEVDGYTF
- | TRBJ2-7 | TRBV9 | CASSVVGQGGYEQYF
TRBD1 | TRBJ1-2 | TRBV6-5 | CASSYVGGQGTYGYTF
TRBD1 | TRBJ2-1 | TRBV15 | CATSSLWAGGYNEQFF
TRBD1 | TRBJ1-3 | TRBV10-3 | CAISAGQGSGNTIYF
TRBD1 | TRBJ1-2 | TRBV5-4 | CASSQTGGGYGYTF
- | TRBJ1-3 | TRBV7-9 | CASSSGQTLGNTIYF
- | TRBJ1-1 | TRBV6-1 | CASSGDTWVTEAFF
TRBD1 | TRBJ2-5 | TRBV29-1 | CSVGQGLAETQYF
- | TRBJ2-1 | TRBV6-5 | CASSGTLSYNEQFF
- | TRBJ1-2 | TRBV9 | CASSPDILLYGYTF